What follows is one T cell receptor beta chain and its context. Clones were read by immunoSEQ multiplex PCR, and TCRdb kept only the in-frame ones, dropping some. The sample carries a few hundred thousand clones, around 85% recorded once. The data stem from a study of blood T cell repertoires in COVID-19. Looking at the study overall: In each case, the material was cDNA or gDNA derived from T cells, B-cell-depleted T cells, or PBMCs.

CDR1 is SGHDT, CDR2 YYEEEE, per germline. The CDR3 length is 15 residues. Trimming pared 5 bases from V and 1 base from J, leaving 15 bases between. The rearrangement links TRBV5-6 to TRBJ1-1; tentative D call: TRBD1 (5 bases). This TCR was recovered from a human donor in a cohort sampled during active COVID-19. Sequencing was performed on peripheral blood. The CDR3 protein is CASSKPGWWNTEAFF. The DNA of the CDR3 is TGTGCCAGCAGTAAACCAGGGTGGTGGAACACTGAAGCTTTCTTT.